The rows below give T cell receptor beta chains drawn from one sample of a study of lymphopenia after photon versus proton radiotherapy. Repertoires were generated with immunoSEQ multiplex PCR, while TCRdb's copy carries only in-frame clones and drops some. The repertoire holds roughly 25,000 clones, with approximately 85% as singletons. Sequences were derived from peripheral blood, sampled from a patient treated with photon-based radiotherapy. These receptors were obtained from a man aged 25 to 40 with gastric cancer. The CDR3 runs from the conserved cysteine through the conserved F or W. The D gene is left open where the match is weak. Clone size is not always given. Where it is, it says once, few, many or a class for expanded clones.

clone_size	v_call	j_call	d_call	cdr3_aa	cdr3_nt
.	TRBV10-3	TRBJ2-2	TRBD2	CAIRTGGNTGELFF	TGTGCCATCAGGACGGGGGGGAACACCGGGGAGCTGTTTTTT
.	TRBV5-1	TRBJ2-4	.	CASSLGVAKNIQYF	TGCGCCAGCAGCTTGGGAGTAGCCAAAAACATTCAGTACTTC
.	TRBV28	TRBJ1-6	.	CASSFGRTLHF	TGTGCCAGCAGTTTTGGGAGAACCCTCCACTTT
.	TRBV27	TRBJ2-7	.	CASSLSSHYEQYF	TGTGCCAGCAGTTTATCGTCCCACTACGAGCAGTACTTC
once	TRBV5-1	TRBJ2-1	TRBD2	CASSLEAGEGFF	TGCGCCAGCAGCTTGGAAGCGGGAGAGGGGTTCTTC
.	TRBV7-3	TRBJ2-7	TRBD2	CASSPRPGRSSYEQYF	TGTGCCAGCAGCCCTCGCCCCGGGAGGAGCTCCTACGAGCAGTACTTC
.	TRBV7-9	TRBJ1-4	.	CASSSLRGTNEKLFF	TGTGCCAGCAGCTCCCTCAGGGGAACTAATGAAAAACTGTTTTTT
.	TRBV19	TRBJ2-6	TRBD1	CASRTGSGANVLTF	TGTGCCAGTAGGACAGGGTCTGGGGCCAACGTCCTGACTTTC
.	TRBV19	TRBJ1-3	.	CASSSRGRGNTIYF	TGTGCCAGTAGTTCAAGGGGACGTGGAAACACCATATATTTT
.	TRBV6-5	TRBJ1-2	.	CASRSGQNYGYTF	TGTGCCAGCAGGTCAGGACAGAACTATGGCTACACCTTC
.	TRBV19	TRBJ1-1	TRBD1	CASSLGTGGTEAFF	TGTGCCAGTAGTCTAGGGACAGGGGGCACTGAAGCTTTCTTT
.	TRBV11-2	TRBJ2-7	TRBD2	CASSLVSSGDYEQYF	TGTGCCAGCAGCTTAGTGTCTAGCGGGGACTACGAGCAGTACTTC
.	TRBV7-6	TRBJ2-3	.	CASTEAESTDTQYF	TGTGCCAGCACCGAAGCGGAAAGCACAGATACGCAGTATTTT
.	TRBV11-3	TRBJ2-1	.	CASSSTLNYNEQFF	TGTGCCAGCAGCTCCACGCTAAATTACAATGAGCAGTTCTTC
.	TRBV18	TRBJ2-1	TRBD1	CASSSGQGSSYNEQFF	TGTGCCAGCTCGTCAGGACAGGGGAGCTCCTACAATGAGCAGTTCTTC
once	TRBV28	TRBJ1-2	.	CATGPLGYTF	TGTGCCACCGGGCCTCTTGGCTACACCTTC
few	TRBV4-2	TRBJ2-7	.	CASSQENRPSYEQYF	TGTGCCAGCAGCCAAGAGAACAGGCCGTCCTACGAGCAGTACTTC
.	TRBV29-1	TRBJ1-1	.	CSVVRTMNTEAFF	TGCAGCGTAGTTAGGACAATGAACACTGAAGCTTTCTTT
once	TRBV4-1	TRBJ2-1	.	CASSQEFFRVNEQFF	TGCGCCAGCAGCCAAGAATTTTTCAGGGTAAATGAGCAGTTCTTC
.	TRBV4-3	TRBJ2-3	.	CASSQGSRGGTDTQYF	TGCGCCAGCAGCCAAGGGTCGAGGGGAGGCACAGATACGCAGTATTTT
.	TRBV2	TRBJ2-7	.	CASCEEYYEQYF	TGTGCCAGCTGTGAGGAATACTACGAGCAGTACTTC
few	TRBV7-9	TRBJ2-1	.	CASSPPPGQGSYNEQFF	TGTGCCAGCAGCCCCCCCCCGGGTCAGGGCTCCTACAATGAGCAGTTCTTC
.	TRBV9	TRBJ2-2	TRBD2	CASSAPSGGNTGELFF	TGTGCCAGCAGCGCTCCTAGCGGGGGGAACACCGGGGAGCTGTTTTTT
.	TRBV19	TRBJ2-5	TRBD1	CASSMTGRGETQYF	TGTGCCAGTAGTATGACAGGGCGAGGGGAGACCCAGTACTTC
.	TRBV28	TRBJ2-7	.	CASSPGSSYEQYF	TGTGCCAGCAGCCCCGGGAGCTCCTACGAGCAGTACTTC
once	TRBV7-9	TRBJ1-3	.	CASSLSGSGFGNTIYF	TGTGCCAGCAGCTTATCGGGTTCGGGGTTCGGAAACACCATATATTTT
.	TRBV15	TRBJ2-2	.	CATSRDSDGELFF	TGTGCCACCAGCAGAGATTCCGACGGGGAGCTGTTTTTT
.	TRBV18	TRBJ2-3	.	CASSPDTDTQYF	TGTGCCAGCTCACCGGACACAGATACGCAGTATTTT
.	TRBV28	TRBJ2-3	.	CASSVPGEGDTQYF	TGTGCCAGCAGTGTGCCGGGGGAAGGGGATACGCAGTATTTT
.	TRBV6-5	TRBJ1-5	.	CASSGGQPQHF	TGTGCCAGCAGCGGAGGTCAGCCCCAGCATTTT
.	TRBV28	TRBJ2-7	TRBD2	CASSLEASGSYEQYF	TGTGCCAGCAGTTTGGAGGCTAGCGGCTCCTACGAGCAGTACTTC
.	TRBV11-3	TRBJ1-1	.	CASSLRWGTINTEAFF	TGTGCCAGCAGCCTTAGGTGGGGGACCATCAACACTGAAGCTTTCTTT
.	TRBV2	TRBJ2-7	.	CASSLDGGYEQYF	TGTGCCAGTTCCTTGGACGGTGGGTACGAGCAGTACTTC
.	TRBV19	TRBJ2-7	TRBD1	CASRNIFPGQGDYEQYF	TGTGCCAGTAGAAATATCTTCCCGGGACAGGGGGACTACGAGCAGTACTTC
.	TRBV11-3	TRBJ2-5	.	CASSLGVMETQYF	TGTGCCAGCAGCTTAGGTGTGATGGAGACCCAGTACTTC
.	TRBV11-2	TRBJ1-5	.	CASSLDRDRPQHF	TGTGCCAGCAGCTTAGATCGAGATCGGCCCCAGCATTTT
.	TRBV4-1	TRBJ1-5	.	CASSQVGTANNQPQHF	TGCGCCAGCAGCCAAGTGGGGACGGCTAACAATCAGCCCCAGCATTTT
once	TRBV9	TRBJ2-5	TRBD1	CASSVVPGTGKETQYF	TGTGCCAGCAGCGTAGTTCCCGGGACAGGGAAGGAGACCCAGTACTTC